Each of the 17 T cell receptor beta chains below was sequenced from the same sample in a study of cytomegalovirus exposure and HLA in healthy donors. PCR used 60 Vbeta primers and 13 Jbeta primers. Sequenced by immunoSEQ multiplex PCR; TCRdb stores in-frame clones only, minus some. The sample lists about 150,000 clones; about 80% were seen once. Input material: PBMCs. The receptors were sampled from a man aged 25-40 years in good health and CMV-seropositive.

This chain links TRBV4-2 with TRBJ1-4; 10 nucleotides match TRBD1. The trim removed 3 bases at V and 3 bases at J, leaving 4 bases unmatched. The CDR3 sequence is 16 residues long. The germline V gene has CDR1 LGHNA and CDR2 YNFKEQ. The CDR3 loop reads CASSQGQGNANEKLFF. As DNA, the CDR3 is TGTGCCAGCAGCCAGGGACAGGGGAACGCTAATGAAAAACTGTTTTTT.

This chain connects TRBV6-1 to TRBJ2-2; the D gene is possibly TRBD1 (5 bases). CDR3 size: 13 residues. Germline V gene sequence: CDR1 MNHNS, CDR2 SASEGT. V dropped 4 bases and J dropped 6 bases, with 9 bases sitting between them. CDR3 nucleotides: TGTGCCAGCAGTGCGCAGGGCCCCGGGGAGCTGTTTTTT. Protein product: CASSAQGPGELFF.

The gene calls are TRBV27 and TRBJ1-3, with D uncertain. Trimming shortened V by 3 bases and J by 0 bases, and 6 bases separated the two germline ends. The CDR3 is 14 residues long. Per germline, CDR1 MNHEY and CDR2 SMNVEV (reference sequence). CDR3: CASSFSSSGNTIYF. DNA for the CDR3: TGTGCCAGCAGTTTCTCGTCCTCTGGAAACACCATATATTTT.

This clone counts as medium-sized. The chain couples TRBV6-6 to TRBJ2-2; TRBD1 is a possible D gene (6 bases). V was clipped by 4 bases and J by 2 bases, with 14 bases between them. Germline CDR1 and CDR2: MNHNY and SVGAGI (reference sequence). This CDR3 spans 16 amino acids. The CDR3: CASSLRTVENTGELFF. DNA of the CDR3: TGTGCCAGCAGTTTACGGACAGTAGAAAACACCGGGGAGCTGTTTTTT.

The chain is built from TRBV27 and TRBJ2-1; 10 bases align to TRBD1. Germline V lookup: CDR1 MNHEY, CDR2 SMNVEV (reference sequence). The CDR3 covers 15 residues. V lost 3 bases and J lost 2; bases outside the gene matches: 1. CDR3 bases: TGTGCCAGCAGTTTCGGGACAGGGGCCTACAATGAGCAGTTCTTC. Translated, it gives CASSFGTGAYNEQFF.

The rearrangement joins TRBV5-6 to TRBJ2-2, with D perhaps matching TRBD2 (6 bases). The CDR3 extends over 12 amino acids. Germline values: CDR1 SGHDT, CDR2 YYEEEE. V lost 7 bases, J lost 6 bases, and 10 bases lay in between. The CDR3 loop is CASQTSPGELFF. DNA for the CDR3: TGTGCCAGCCAAACTAGCCCCGGGGAGCTGTTTTTT.

The CDR3 sequence: CASTYGGPTDTQYF. As DNA, the CDR3 is TGTGCCAGCACCTACGGGGGGCCCACAGATACGCAGTATTTT. J is TRBJ2-3 and V is TRBV6-5; D is possibly TRBD2 (7 bases). The germline V gene has CDR1 MNHEY and CDR2 SVGAGI. Between the trimmed V and J ends, which lost 7 bases and 2 bases, there was a span of 13 bases. This CDR3 is built from 14 residues.

This clone was seen a few times. The gene calls are TRBV11-2 and TRBJ2-5; no reliable D call. Trimming cost V 5 bases and J 4 bases, with 14 bases left between them. This CDR3 spans 14 amino acids. CDR1 is SGHAT and CDR2 is FQNNGV in the germline V gene. CDR3 sequence: CASSQILGPETQYF. The CDR3, as DNA: TGTGCCAGCAGCCAAATCCTAGGCCCAGAGACCCAGTACTTC.

The gene calls are TRBV28 and TRBJ1-5; tentative D call: TRBD1 (5 bases). V was pared by 8 bases and J by 4 bases, with 15 bases between. CDR3 length: 14 amino acids. CDR1 and CDR2 (germline): MDHEN, SYDVKM. CDR3 coding DNA: TGTGCCAGCGGAAGCGGGGCTGGGAATCAGCCCCAGCATTTT. It encodes CASGSGAGNQPQHF.

The chain has TRBV4-1 and TRBJ1-4; 7 bases match TRBD1. The V segment lost 4 bases and the J segment 4 bases; nucleotides outside the gene matches: 3. The CDR3 runs to 14 residues. Germline lookup yields CDR1 MGHRA and CDR2 YSYEKL. This chain's CDR3 is CASSPGQFNEKLFF. The CDR3 DNA reads TGCGCCAGCAGCCCGGGACAGTTTAATGAAAAACTGTTTTTT.

This clone was observed a few times. V is TRBV5-6 and J is TRBJ1-4; D is unclear. This CDR3 spans 14 amino acids. V gave up 0 bases and J gave up 2 bases, with 5 bases separating them. The germline V gene encodes CDR1 SGHDT and CDR2 YYEEEE. DNA of the CDR3: TGTGCCAGCAGCTTGGGGGCGACTAATGAAAAACTGTTTTTT. Its translation is CASSLGATNEKLFF.

The V and J genes are TRBV6-6 and TRBJ1-1, with no clear D. The CDR3 sequence is 13 residues long. The germline V gene encodes CDR1 MNHNY and CDR2 SVGAGI (reference sequence). Between the trimmed V and J ends, which lost 5 bases and 4 bases, there was a span of 11 bases. CDR3 sequence: CASSLLSSTEAFF. The CDR3 region has the DNA TGTGCCAGCAGTCTACTTAGCAGCACTGAAGCTTTCTTT.

This clone has only a few counts. The chain has TRBV29-1 and TRBJ2-5; D may be TRBD2 (7 bases). Germline V gene data show CDR1 as SQVTM and CDR2 as ANQGSEA. V shed 4 bases and J shed 11 bases, with 17 bases lying between them. The length of the CDR3 is 12 residues. CDR3 in DNA: TGCAGCGTTGTTATCACAGGGAGGGAGCAGTACTTC. As protein: CSVVITGREQYF.

This clone appeared once. This rearrangement joins TRBV13 to TRBJ2-3; the D is unclear. V lost 7 bases, J lost 9 bases, and 14 bases lay in between. The CDR3 covers 12 residues. Germline CDR1 is PRHDT and CDR2 is FYEKMQ (reference sequence). The CDR3 DNA sequence: TGTGCCAGCACCGTCCCTGGGCAGACGCAGTATTTT. Amino acids: CASTVPGQTQYF.

Remarks on this clone: As the CDR3 is not closed by the conserved phenylalanine or tryptophan, this likely results from a read error. The limits of the CDR3 on the DNA are not certain, so only TCRdb's listed CDR3 is given. This chain joins TRBV7-9 and TRBJ1-3; the DNA was not used to check the table's D call, TRBD1. The V gene's germline CDR1 is SEHNR and CDR2 FQNEAQ (reference sequence). Inclusive of both ends, the CDR3 amounts to 12 amino acids. This chain's CDR3 is CASSLQQGGQAT.

This clone was observed once. This chain connects TRBV7-2 to TRBJ2-1, with 9 positions matching TRBD1. This CDR3 has 16 residues. V lost 11 bases, J lost 0 bases, and 11 bases stayed unmatched. The germline gives CDR1 SGHTA, CDR2 FQGNSA. The chain's CDR3 is CARGQGRPFSYNEQFF. The CDR3 bases are TGTGCCCGGGGACAGGGTCGTCCATTCTCCTACAATGAGCAGTTCTTC. The variable domain in full, completed from reference TRBV7-2 and TRBJ2-1, reads GAGVSQSPSNKVTEKGKDVELRCDPISGHTALYWYRQSLGQGLEFLIYFQGNSAPDKSGLPSDRFSAERTGGSVSTLTIQRTQQEDSAVYLCARGQGRPFSYNEQFFGPGTRLTVL.

The chain combines TRBV9 with TRBJ1-5, with D tentatively TRBD1 (5 bases). Germline CDR1 SGDLS, CDR2 YYNGEE. Trimming removed 3 bases at V and 4 bases at J, with 11 bases between. The CDR3 runs to 14 residues. DNA of the CDR3: TGTGCCAGCAGCGCGGGGGACCTGAATCAGCCCCAGCATTTT. Amino acids: CASSAGDLNQPQHF.